This is a list of T cell receptor beta chains from one sample in a study of blood T cell repertoires in COVID-19. Clones were read by immunoSEQ multiplex PCR, and TCRdb kept only the in-frame ones, dropping some. The sample carries roughly 230,000 clones, 75% to 90% recorded once. Source material: peripheral blood. These TCRs come from a man aged 40-49 years with acute or convalescent COVID-19. The CDR3 runs from the conserved cysteine through the conserved F or W. A D gene is named only where the DNA matches it firmly. Size tells how often a clone was seen (once, few, many) or the class of an expanded clone, and some rows leave it out.

length | J | D | size | V | DNA | CDR3
15 | TRBJ2-1 | TRBD1 | . | TRBV5-5 | TGTGCCAGCAGCCCCCGGGACAGAACCTACAATGAGCAGTTCTTC | CASSPRDRTYNEQFF
13 | TRBJ2-7 | . | many | TRBV12-3/TRBV12-4 | TGTGCCAGCAGTTTGGGAGGGGGCTACGAGCAGTACTTC | CASSLGGGYEQYF
15 | TRBJ2-2 | TRBD1 | once | TRBV19 | TGTGCCAGTGGGATGGACAGGGAAATGGCCGGGGAGCTGTTTTTT | CASGMDREMAGELFF
17 | TRBJ2-7 | . | . | TRBV19 | TGTGCCAGTAGTAGTCTATCGGGCAGGGCAGGCGCCTACGAGCAGTACTTC | CASSSLSGRAGAYEQYF
16 | TRBJ2-2 | TRBD2 | . | TRBV5-6 | TGTGCCAGCAGCTTGGTCGGGACTAGCGACACCGGGGAGCTGTTTTTT | CASSLVGTSDTGELFF
15 | TRBJ1-2 | TRBD1 | . | TRBV11-3 | TGTGCCAGCAGCCGTCGGGACAGCTTCCCCTATGGCTACACCTTC | CASSRRDSFPYGYTF
15 | TRBJ2-7 | TRBD1 | . | TRBV7-8 | TGTGCCAGCAGCTTAGTGCAGGGGGCGCGCTACGAGCAGTACTTC | CASSLVQGARYEQYF
13 | TRBJ2-5 | TRBD2 | . | TRBV6-2/TRBV6-3 | TGTGCCAGCAGTCTAGCGGGAGTGGAGACCCAGTACTTC | CASSLAGVETQYF
13 | TRBJ2-3 | TRBD1 | once | TRBV11-2 | TGTGCCAGCCAGGACAGGAGCACAGATACGCAGTATTTT | CASQDRSTDTQYF
13 | TRBJ2-3 | TRBD2 | . | TRBV19 | TGTGCCAGTGGGACTAGCGGCACAGATACGCAGTATTTT | CASGTSGTDTQYF
15 | TRBJ1-1 | . | once | TRBV27 | TGTGCCAGCCGAACGGGACAAACCATGAACACTGAAGCTTTCTTT | CASRTGQTMNTEAFF
14 | TRBJ2-7 | . | few | TRBV5-6 | TGTGCCAGCAGCTTGAAGGGAGGTACATACGAGCAGTACTTC | CASSLKGGTYEQYF
16 | TRBJ2-3 | TRBD2 | . | TRBV7-2 | TGTGCCAGCAGCTCCTTAGCGGGAGGGGAAGCAGATACGCAGTATTTT | CASSSLAGGEADTQYF
13 | TRBJ2-3 | . | once | TRBV29-1 | TGCAGCGTTGAAGGGGCCAGCACAGATACGCAGTATTTT | CSVEGASTDTQYF
14 | TRBJ1-5 | . | . | TRBV2 | TGTGCCAGCGGGGGGGGCTTTGGCAATCAGCCCCAGCATTTT | CASGGGFGNQPQHF
14 | TRBJ1-2 | . | . | TRBV19 | TGTGCCAGTAGTACTCGGACAGATTCCTATGGCTACACCTTC | CASSTRTDSYGYTF
15 | TRBJ2-7 | . | . | TRBV7-7 | TGTGCCAGCAGCGTCGCCTACGGTGCTCACGACGAGCAGTACTTC | CASSVAYGAHDEQYF
15 | TRBJ2-1 | . | . | TRBV15 | TGTGCCACCAGCAGAGATTTGCAGACTTACAATGAGCAGTTCTTC | CATSRDLQTYNEQFF
17 | TRBJ2-1 | TRBD2 | . | TRBV19 | TGTGCCAGTAGTATAATCGCGACTAGCGGGAGAAGGTATGAGCAGTTCTTC | CASSIIATSGRRYEQFF
14 | TRBJ1-1 | . | . | TRBV2 | TGTGCCAGCAGTGTAGAGGGGGTGAGCACTGAAGCTTTCTTT | CASSVEGVSTEAFF
16 | TRBJ2-1 | TRBD2 | . | TRBV5-1 | TGCGCCAGCAGCTTACACGGGAGGAACTCCTACAATGAGCAGTTCTTC | CASSLHGRNSYNEQFF
15 | TRBJ1-2 | TRBD1 | . | TRBV9 | TGTGCCAGCAGCGTAGCGGGGACAGAAAACTATGGCTACACCTTC | CASSVAGTENYGYTF
13 | TRBJ1-1 | . | . | TRBV7-8 | TGTGCCAGCAGGCTTGAGGTGGCAGATGAAGCTTTCTTT | CASRLEVADEAFF
15 | TRBJ2-1 | TRBD2 | . | TRBV3-1/TRBV3-2 | TGTGCCAGCAGCCGGGGGAGGGCTATGTACAATGAGCAGTTCTTC | CASSRGRAMYNEQFF
13 | TRBJ2-7 | . | . | TRBV29-1 | TGCAGCGCCATGGACAGTGTGACCTACGAGCAGTACTTC | CSAMDSVTYEQYF
14 | TRBJ2-7 | TRBD1 | . | TRBV5-1 | TGCGCCAGCAGCTCGACAGGGGGATTAGTATGGCAGTACTTC | CASSSTGGLVWQYF
16 | TRBJ1-5 | . | few | TRBV19 | TGTGCCAGTAGCGTGACTTTGGGTATTAGCAATCAGCCCCAGCATTTT | CASSVTLGISNQPQHF
11 | TRBJ1-1 | . | . | TRBV12-3/TRBV12-4 | TGTGCCAGCAGAAACCCGGGGGGAGCTTTCTTT | CASRNPGGAFF
14 | TRBJ2-3 | . | few | TRBV10-3 | TGTGCCATCAGTGGGACAGAAGACACAGATACGCAGTATTTT | CAISGTEDTDTQYF
13 | TRBJ2-1 | TRBD2 | . | TRBV5-4 | TGTGCCAGCCGACTAGCGGGAGGGAATGAGCAGTTCTTC | CASRLAGGNEQFF
14 | TRBJ2-3 | . | . | TRBV28 | TGTGCCACCAGACAGATATCTAGCACAGATACGCAGTATTTT | CATRQISSTDTQYF
11 | TRBJ2-1 | . | . | TRBV5-4 | TGTGCCAGCAGCTCCCATCAGGAGCAGTTCTTC | CASSSHQEQFF
18 | TRBJ1-5 | TRBD1 | once | TRBV19 | TGTGCCAGTAGCATTCCCGGGACAGGGAGTTTTTCGGGTCAGCCCCAGCATTTT | CASSIPGTGSFSGQPQHF
12 | TRBJ2-1 | TRBD1 | once | TRBV7-2 | TGTGCCAGCAGCTTGCAACAGGGGGTATGGTTCTTC | CASSLQQGVWFF
15 | TRBJ1-4 | TRBD1 | . | TRBV7-2 | TGTGCCAGCTCGCCGACAGGGAAAACTAATGAAAAACTGTTTTTT | CASSPTGKTNEKLFF
10 | TRBJ2-5 | . | . | TRBV6-5 | TGTGCCAGCAGTCTATGGACCCAGTACTTC | CASSLWTQYF
13 | TRBJ2-1 | . | . | TRBV3-1/TRBV3-2 | TGTGCCAGCAGCCAACAGGTCTACAATGAGCAGTTCTTC | CASSQQVYNEQFF
14 | TRBJ1-5 | . | . | TRBV7-9 | TGTGCCAGCAGCTTGACAGAAAGCAATCAGCCCCAGCATTTT | CASSLTESNQPQHF
12 | TRBJ1-1 | . | . | TRBV30 | TGTGCCTGGAGTAAAGGGGTCACTGAAGCTTTCTTT | CAWSKGVTEAFF
14 | TRBJ2-7 | TRBD2 | . | TRBV9 | TGTGCCAGCAGCGTAGAAGCGGGAGAGGTAGTGCAGTACTTC | CASSVEAGEVVQYF
15 | TRBJ1-2 | . | . | TRBV6-1 | TGTGCCAGCAGTGAAGCGGGCAGCTCCCTCTATGGCTACACCTTC | CASSEAGSSLYGYTF
16 | TRBJ2-7 | TRBD1 | . | TRBV5-1 | TGCGCCAGCAGCTTGGGGGACAGTTCTCGCTCCTACGAGCAGTACTTC | CASSLGDSSRSYEQYF
18 | TRBJ2-7 | TRBD2 | . | TRBV9 | TGTGCCAGCAGCGTAGGAAGGACTAGCGGGCGTGACTCCTACGAGCAGTACTTC | CASSVGRTSGRDSYEQYF
16 | TRBJ2-5 | . | . | TRBV21-1 | TGTGCCAGCAGCAGTGCGCGGGAGGGCCTTCCGGAGACCCAGTACTTC | CASSSAREGLPETQYF
16 | TRBJ2-7 | TRBD2 | . | TRBV4-1 | TGCGCCAGCAGCCAAGGACCGGGGGGTGAGGGTTACGAGCAGTACTTC | CASSQGPGGEGYEQYF
14 | TRBJ1-1 | TRBD1 | . | TRBV7-2 | TGTGCCAGCAGCTTAGCTGGACAGGACACTGAAGCTTTCTTT | CASSLAGQDTEAFF
14 | TRBJ1-2 | . | once | TRBV15 | TGTGCCACCAGTACAGGTGGGATAAGGTATGGCTACACCTTC | CATSTGGIRYGYTF
15 | TRBJ2-7 | . | . | TRBV7-2 | TGTGCCAGCAGCTTGTGGGCGGGGAGCTCCTACGAGCAGTACTTC | CASSLWAGSSYEQYF
14 | TRBJ2-1 | . | . | TRBV18 | TGTGCCAGCTCACCTCCCTCGGTAGACAATGAGCAGTTCTTC | CASSPPSVDNEQFF
15 | TRBJ2-2 | . | . | TRBV5-1 | TGCGCCAGCAGCCTCTCAGACTATTTTAACCCCGCCATGTTTTTT | CASSLSDYFNPAMFF
13 | TRBJ2-7 | . | . | TRBV29-1 | TGCAGCGTGGCCCCTGAGGGTAGCTACGAGCAGTACTTC | CSVAPEGSYEQYF
16 | TRBJ2-7 | TRBD1 | . | TRBV7-6 | TGTGCCAGCAGCTCCGGACAGGGCTTCGAGAGGGACGAGCAGTACTTC | CASSSGQGFERDEQYF
14 | TRBJ2-7 | TRBD2 | once | TRBV5-6 | TGTGCCAGCAGCTTTAGCGGGAGTCTCACCGAGCAGTACTTC | CASSFSGSLTEQYF
15 | TRBJ1-1 | . | . | TRBV15 | TGTGCCACCAGCAGAGATCTGGAGGGGTCAAGTGAAGCTTTCTTT | CATSRDLEGSSEAFF